The 11 T cell receptor beta chains below all came from one sample that was sequenced in a study of Graves' ophthalmopathy and Graves' hyperthyroidism. RNA transcripts were the source from which TCR beta CDR3 regions were amplified. HTBI-primed first-round RT-PCR preceded second-round multiplex PCR. In TCRdb, the multiplex PCR reads were re-called with MiXCR into one record per CDR3 protein. This sample yields hundreds of thousands of distinct CDR3 sequences, of which approximately 15% are seen a single time; more than 8.5% belongs to the top ten. The specimen sequenced was blood. All receptors come from a woman younger than 45 with Graves' ophthalmopathy.

This clonotype was counted only a few times. This sequence joins TRBV12-3 or TRBV12-4 and TRBJ2-5; no clear D. The CDR3 loop spans 14 amino acids. Trimming pared 6 bases from V and 5 bases from J, leaving 16 bases between. The CDR3 loop reads CASSLSDAAETQYF. As DNA, the CDR3 is TGTGCCAGCAGCTTGTCAGATGCGGCTGAGACCCAGTACTTC.

This clonotype was found many times. This chain connects TRBV6-5 to TRBJ2-2, with D maybe TRBD2 (7 bases). The CDR3 covers 16 residues. Trimming took 6 bases from V and 3 from J, leaving 17 bases between them. Germline V CDR1 and CDR2: MNHEY, SVGAGI. The CDR3 DNA reads TGTGCCAGCAGCCCTAAGGGGGGACTACACACCGGGGAGCTGTTTTTT. This gives the protein CASSPKGGLHTGELFF.

In its sample, this clonotype was seen many times. V usage is TRBV6-1 and J usage is TRBJ1-1; D is unresolved. V was shortened by 2 bases and J by 3 bases, with 10 bases between the two germline ends. This CDR3 region has 14 residues. Germline loops: CDR1 MNHNS, CDR2 SASEGT. The DNA of the CDR3 is TGTGCCAGCAGTGAACGGGCCATGGACACTGAAGCTTTCTTT. This translates into CASSERAMDTEAFF.

This clonotype was detected ten times or more. This chain joins TRBV6-5 and TRBJ1-5; 7 bases are a match to TRBD1. CDR3 length: 14 residues. Germline V gene lookup returns CDR1 MNHEY and CDR2 SVGAGI. Trimming removed 8 bases from V and 2 bases from J; junction bases left unmatched: 6. The CDR3 DNA reads TGTGCCAGCCTGAATGGACAGGGCAATCAGCCCCAGCATTTT. Protein product: CASLNGQGNQPQHF.

In this sample, this clonotype turned up many times. V and J are TRBV19 and TRBJ2-6, with D possibly TRBD1 on 7 matching bases. Germline V CDR1 and CDR2: LNHDA, SQIVND (reference sequence). The V gene lost 8 bases and the J gene lost 6 bases, with 17 bases spanning the gap. This CDR3 has 15 residues. The CDR3 here is CASSPRGVVANVLTF. CDR3 nucleotide sequence: TGTGCCAGTTCCCCCAGGGGGGTAGTGGCCAACGTCCTGACTTTC.

This clonotype has more than one count but fewer than ten. The chain combines TRBV2 with TRBJ1-2, with D maybe TRBD1 (5 bases). The V and J ends lost 7 bases and 0 bases respectively, with 12 bases between them. CDR3 length equals 14 residues. CDR1 and CDR2 (germline): SNHLY, FYNNEI. CDR3 protein: CASTRDGSNYGYTF. The CDR3 DNA reads as TGTGCCAGCACACGGGACGGTTCTAACTATGGCTACACCTTC.

V usage is TRBV29-1 and J usage is TRBJ1-2; possibly TRBD1 for D (5 bases). CDR1 is SQVTM, CDR2 ANQGSEA, per germline. Trimming pared 2 bases from V and 7 bases from J, leaving 11 bases between. The CDR3 totals 12 residues. The CDR3 coding sequence is TGCAGCGTTGAACGGGGGATGGGTGGCTACACCTTC. Its translation: CSVERGMGGYTF.

In this sample, this clonotype turned up once. V and J are TRBV6-2 or TRBV6-3 and TRBJ2-5; weak D call: TRBD2 (5 bases). The J call could be wrong; TRBJ2-7 is a better fit for the DNA end. CDR1 MNHEY and CDR2 SVGEGT come from the germline V gene. There are 14 residues in the CDR3. The CDR3 loop reads CASSPRSGAYEQYF. The CDR3, as DNA: TGTGCCAGCAGTCCCCGAAGCGGTGCCTACGAGCAGTACTTC.

This clonotype occurred many times. The DNA is left out, because the CDR3 cannot be placed on it with certainty; the CDR3 is given as TCRdb lists it. The rearrangement uses TRBV5-1 and TRBJ2-7; TRBD1, the D gene given by the table, was not confirmed from the DNA. Per germline, CDR1 SGHRS and CDR2 YFSETQ. The CDR3 length is 14 residues, termini included. The CDR3 loop reads CASSFLWQHYEQYF.

The chain uses TRBV6-5 and TRBJ1-3; TRBD1 might be the D (6 bases). From germline, CDR1 is MNHEY and CDR2 SVGAGI. Trimming removed 0 bases from V and 0 bases from J, with 12 bases in between. CDR3 length: 17 residues. The CDR3: CASSYSGGARSGNTIYF. The CDR3 nucleotides read TGTGCCAGCAGTTACTCGGGGGGGGCCCGCTCTGGAAACACCATATATTTT.

This clonotype was seen repeatedly, ten times or more. The chain is built from TRBV29-1 and TRBJ2-7; 9 bases fit TRBD1. The CDR3 consists of 12 residues. V gave up 6 bases and J gave up 5 bases; unmatched junction bases: 5. Per germline, CDR1 SQVTM and CDR2 ANQGSEA. CDR3 coding DNA: TGCAGCGTCCGGGACAGGGTCGACGAGCAGTACTTC. Protein: CSVRDRVDEQYF.